Listed below are T cell receptor beta chains from one sample, sequenced in a study of monozygotic twins with cystic fibrosis. The method was immunoSEQ multiplex PCR; TCRdb's version includes in-frame clones alone and lacks a portion of them. The data hold approximately 21,000 clones, with 87% observed a single time. The material sequenced was blood. The source is a woman aged 25 to 45 with cystic fibrosis. Both conserved end residues are part of each CDR3. Each record gives: J gene, D gene, V gene, clone size, CDR3 DNA, CDR3 protein. A D gene is named only where the DNA matches it firmly. Expanded clones are given a class, and other clones once, few, many or no size at all.

>TRBJ2-5|TRBD1|TRBV13|-
TGTGCCAGCAGCTTCCGACAGGGGCCATCAGAGACCCAGTACTTC
CASSFRQGPSETQYF
>TRBJ1-5|-|TRBV19|-
TGTGCCAGTAGAGGCCCTAGCAATCAGCCCCAGCATTTT
CASRGPSNQPQHF
>TRBJ2-7|TRBD2|TRBV28|-
TGTGCCAGCAGTTTTTCGGGGAGGGAACAGTACTTC
CASSFSGREQYF
>TRBJ2-7|-|TRBV6-6|once
TGTGCCAGCAGTTACCCTTTGTACAGGGCCAGGTACGAGCAGTACTTC
CASSYPLYRARYEQYF
>TRBJ2-3|-|TRBV4-1|-
TGCGCCAGCAGCCGATTGGGACGGAGCACAGATACGCAGTATTTT
CASSRLGRSTDTQYF
>TRBJ2-7|TRBD1|TRBV5-6|once
TGTGCCAGCAAAAGGACAGGGAGGCACGAGCAGTACTTC
CASKRTGRHEQYF
>TRBJ2-5|-|TRBV5-1|once
TGCGCCAGCAGCTTGGTTGGCCGCGGGCGGCGAGAGACCCAGTACTTC
CASSLVGRGRRETQYF
>TRBJ2-1|-|TRBV6-1|-
TGTGCCAGCAGTGCGACTAGAGCCAGTGAGCAGTTCTTC
CASSATRASEQFF
>TRBJ1-1|-|TRBV7-9|once
TGTGCCAGCAGCTTAACGGATCAGGGTGAAGCTTTCTTT
CASSLTDQGEAFF
>TRBJ2-5|-|TRBV6-1|-
TGTGCCAGCAGCGCAACTAGCAACTGGGAGACCCAGTACTTC
CASSATSNWETQYF
>TRBJ2-1|-|TRBV7-9|-
TGTGCCAGCAGCGTCATGGGCAATGAGCAGTTCTTC
CASSVMGNEQFF
>TRBJ1-3|-|TRBV20-1|few
TGCAGTGCCTTGTCTGGAAACACCATATATTTT
CSALSGNTIYF
>TRBJ1-2|TRBD1|TRBV30|-
TGTGCCTGGAGAGGGAGACAGGGAGGCTATGGCTACACCTTC
CAWRGRQGGYGYTF
>TRBJ1-3|-|TRBV5-4|-
TGTGCCAGCAGCGGCCGGGACCTAGGGGACACCATATATTTT
CASSGRDLGDTIYF
>TRBJ1-1|-|TRBV5-1|-
TGCGCCAGCAGCTTGGCCGGGGTTGGGATCGGTGAAGCTTTCTTT
CASSLAGVGIGEAFF
>TRBJ1-4|-|TRBV6-5|once
TGTGCCAGCAGAAAGTCTGCAACTAATGAAAAACTGTTTTTT
CASRKSATNEKLFF
>TRBJ2-1|-|TRBV14|-
TGTGCCAGCAGCCAAAGGGAAGGGGGTGAGCAGTTCTTC
CASSQREGGEQFF
>TRBJ2-7|-|TRBV11-2|-
TGTGCCAGCAGCTTAGATGGCGGGGAATCCTACGAGCAGTACTTC
CASSLDGGESYEQYF